This T cell receptor (beta chain) was found in a study of T cell responses to AZD1222 COVID-19 vaccine. The germline CDR1 and CDR2 sequences are MGHDK and SYGVNS. The ends were cut back, 9 bases at V and 2 bases at J, with 11 bases in the middle. The CDR3 sequence is 13 residues long. Data came from immunoSEQ multiplex PCR; TCRdb stores just in-frame clones and leaves some out. The sample holds 150,000 to 200,000 clones, almost 95% seen once. The study, taken as a whole, reports: Repertoire collection took place solely once the T cell response had peaked.

With regard to this clone: Its matching antigen is unknown.

The sequences come from peripheral blood, collected on day 0 of AZD1222 vaccination. The clonotype originates from an adult in good health. The rearrangement joins TRBV25-1 to TRBJ1-5, with D possibly matching TRBD1 (6 bases). CDR3: CASSEGGNQPQHF. As DNA, the CDR3 is TGTGCCAGTTCCGAGGGGGGCAATCAGCCCCAGCATTTT.